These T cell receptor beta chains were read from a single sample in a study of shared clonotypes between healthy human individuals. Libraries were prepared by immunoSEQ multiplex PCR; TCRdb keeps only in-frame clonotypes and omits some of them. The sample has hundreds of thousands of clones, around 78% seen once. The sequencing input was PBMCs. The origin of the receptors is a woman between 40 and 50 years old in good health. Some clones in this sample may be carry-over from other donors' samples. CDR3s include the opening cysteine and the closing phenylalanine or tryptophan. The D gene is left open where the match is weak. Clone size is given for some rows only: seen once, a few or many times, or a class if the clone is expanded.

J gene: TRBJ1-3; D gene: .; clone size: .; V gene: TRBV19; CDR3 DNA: TGTGCCAGTAGTATAGATCCGCGATCTGGGGACACCATATATTTT; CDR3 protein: CASSIDPRSGDTIYF
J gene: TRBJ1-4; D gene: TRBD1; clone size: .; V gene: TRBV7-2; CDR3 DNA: TGTGCCAGCAGCTTAGCGGGACAGCCTGAAAAACTGTTTTTT; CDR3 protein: CASSLAGQPEKLFF
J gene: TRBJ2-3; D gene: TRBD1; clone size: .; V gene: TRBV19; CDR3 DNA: TGTGCCAGTAGTGCACAGGGGTATGCAGATACGCAGTATTTT; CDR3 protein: CASSAQGYADTQYF
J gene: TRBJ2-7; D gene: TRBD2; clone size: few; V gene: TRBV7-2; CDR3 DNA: TGTGCCAGCAGCTTAACCGGGACTAGCACACGCGAGCAGTACTTC; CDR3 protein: CASSLTGTSTREQYF
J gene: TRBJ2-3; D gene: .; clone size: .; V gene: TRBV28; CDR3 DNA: TGTGCCAGCAGTTTATCGGACATTAGCACAGATACGCAGTATTTT; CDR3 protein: CASSLSDISTDTQYF
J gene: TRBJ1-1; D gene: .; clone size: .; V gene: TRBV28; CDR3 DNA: TGTGCCAGCAGTTTATTGGGATTAGGGAACACTGAAGCTCTCTTT; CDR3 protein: CASSLLGLGNTEALF
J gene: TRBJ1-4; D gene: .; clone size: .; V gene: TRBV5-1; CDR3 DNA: TGCGCCAGCAGCTTACAGGGTACTAATGAAAAACTGTTTTTT; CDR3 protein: CASSLQGTNEKLFF
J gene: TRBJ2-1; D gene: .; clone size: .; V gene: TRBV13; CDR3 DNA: TGTGCCAGCAGCTTGAATCTACTATACAATGAGCAGTTCTTC; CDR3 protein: CASSLNLLYNEQFF
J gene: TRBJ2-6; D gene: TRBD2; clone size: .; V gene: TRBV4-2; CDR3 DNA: TGTGCCAGCAGCCAACTAGCGGGAGTACCGTCTGGGGCCAACGTCCTGACTTTC; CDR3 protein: CASSQLAGVPSGANVLTF
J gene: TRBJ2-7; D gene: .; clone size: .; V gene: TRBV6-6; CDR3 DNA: TGTGCCAGCAGTTACTCGGCCTCGCGGAGCTCCTACGAGCAGTACTTC; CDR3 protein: CASSYSASRSSYEQYF
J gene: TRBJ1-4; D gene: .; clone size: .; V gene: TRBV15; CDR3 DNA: TGTGCCACCAGCAGAGACCGTGCCGTTACCGACGGGGGAACTTTT; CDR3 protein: CATSRDRAVTDGGTF
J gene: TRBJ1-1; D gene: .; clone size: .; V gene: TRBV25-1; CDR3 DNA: TGTGCCAGCAGTGCCCACGGCGGGTCCCTGAACACTGAAGCTTTCTTT; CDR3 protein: CASSAHGGSLNTEAFF
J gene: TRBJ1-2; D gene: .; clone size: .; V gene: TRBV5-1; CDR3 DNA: TGCGCCAGCAGCTTTTCTGCGGATGGCTACACCTTC; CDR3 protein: CASSFSADGYTF
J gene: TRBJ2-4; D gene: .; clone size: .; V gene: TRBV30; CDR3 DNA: TGTGCCTGGAGTGTACGGGGGCTCGAAAACATTCAGTACTTC; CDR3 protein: CAWSVRGLENIQYF
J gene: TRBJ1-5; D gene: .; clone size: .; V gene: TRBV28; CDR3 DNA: TGTGCCAGCAGTTATATCCAGCATCAGCCCCAGCATTTT; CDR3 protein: CASSYIQHQPQHF
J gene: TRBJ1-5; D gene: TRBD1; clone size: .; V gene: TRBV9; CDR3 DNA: TGTGCCAGCAGCAAAACGACAGGGAGAGGCCAGCCCCAGCATTTT; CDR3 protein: CASSKTTGRGQPQHF
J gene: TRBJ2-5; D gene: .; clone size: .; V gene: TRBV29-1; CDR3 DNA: TGCAGCGAGAAAGCGCTGACGGGGTACCAAGAGACCCAGTACTTC; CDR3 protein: CSEKALTGYQETQYF
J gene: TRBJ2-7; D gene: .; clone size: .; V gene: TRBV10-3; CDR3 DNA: TGTGCCATCAGTGAGGGCGGCCTCACCTACGAGCAGTACTTC; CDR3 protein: CAISEGGLTYEQYF
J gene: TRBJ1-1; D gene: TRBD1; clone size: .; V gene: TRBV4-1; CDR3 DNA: TGCGCCAGCAGCCCGATGACAGGGACCCAATATGAAGCTTTCTTT; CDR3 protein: CASSPMTGTQYEAFF
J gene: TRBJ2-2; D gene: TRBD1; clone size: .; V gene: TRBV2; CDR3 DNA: TGTGCCAGCAGTGAGGACAGGAGTTCAACCGGGGAGCTGTTTTTT; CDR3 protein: CASSEDRSSTGELFF
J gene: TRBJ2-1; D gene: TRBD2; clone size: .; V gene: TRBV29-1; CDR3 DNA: TGCAGCGCCGGACTAGGGAATCCTAACAATGAGCAGTTCTTC; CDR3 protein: CSAGLGNPNNEQFF
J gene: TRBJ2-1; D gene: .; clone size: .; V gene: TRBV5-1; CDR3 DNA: TGCGCCAGCAGCTTGGTACAGGTTGACAATGAGCAGTTCTTC; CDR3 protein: CASSLVQVDNEQFF
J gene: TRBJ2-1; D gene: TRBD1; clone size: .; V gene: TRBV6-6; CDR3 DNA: TGTGCCAGCAGCACCTCAGGACAGGGGTCCTACAATGAGCAGTTCTTC; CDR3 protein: CASSTSGQGSYNEQFF
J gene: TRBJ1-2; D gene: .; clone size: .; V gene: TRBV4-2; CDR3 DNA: TGTGCCAGCAGCCAAGATATCCAAAGAGACAGGAACTATGGCTACACCTTC; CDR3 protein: CASSQDIQRDRNYGYTF
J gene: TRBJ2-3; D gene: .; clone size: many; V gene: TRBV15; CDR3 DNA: TGTGCCACCAGAAATACCTACGACACAGATACGCAGTATTTT; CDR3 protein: CATRNTYDTDTQYF
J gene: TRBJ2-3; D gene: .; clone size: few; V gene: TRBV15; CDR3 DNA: TGTGCCACCAGCAGAGATTACTCTAGCGCAAGCACAGATACGCAGTATTTT; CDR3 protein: CATSRDYSSASTDTQYF
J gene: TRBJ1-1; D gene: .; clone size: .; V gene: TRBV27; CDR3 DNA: TGTGCCAGCAGTTTAGGATTTGGGGGTGAGGCTTTCTTT; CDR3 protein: CASSLGFGGEAFF
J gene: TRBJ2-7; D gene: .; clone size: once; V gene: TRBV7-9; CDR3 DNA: TGTGCCAGCACCCCGGGACCCTACGAGCAGTACTTC; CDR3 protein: CASTPGPYEQYF
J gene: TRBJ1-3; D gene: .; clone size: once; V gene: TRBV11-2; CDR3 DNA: TGTGCCAGCAGCCTGACAGGCAGTGCTGGAAACACCATATATTTT; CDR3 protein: CASSLTGSAGNTIYF
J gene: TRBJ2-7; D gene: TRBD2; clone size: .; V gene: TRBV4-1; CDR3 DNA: TGCGCCAGCAGCGCCAGCGGGGGATACGAGCAGTACTTC; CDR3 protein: CASSASGGYEQYF
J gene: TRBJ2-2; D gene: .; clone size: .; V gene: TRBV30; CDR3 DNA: TGTGCCTGGACTGTTGGGAGCACCGGGGAGCTGTTTTTT; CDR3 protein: CAWTVGSTGELFF
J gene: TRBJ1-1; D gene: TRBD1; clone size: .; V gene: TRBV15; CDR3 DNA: TGTGCCACCACCCGGACAGGAACCGGGGTAACTGAAGCTTTCTTT; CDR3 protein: CATTRTGTGVTEAFF
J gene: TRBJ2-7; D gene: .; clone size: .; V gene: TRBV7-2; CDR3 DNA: TGTGCCAGCAGCTTATTCGGGGAGGTCTACGAGCAGTACTTC; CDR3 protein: CASSLFGEVYEQYF
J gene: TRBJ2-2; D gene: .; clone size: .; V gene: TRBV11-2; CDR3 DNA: TGTGCCAGCAGCTCGACTCGGGGATCGAGGGCCGGGGAGCTGTTTTTT; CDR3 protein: CASSSTRGSRAGELFF
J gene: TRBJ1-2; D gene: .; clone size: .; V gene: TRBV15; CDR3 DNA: TGTGCCACCAGCAGAGATAAGGCTGGCAGGGGCGATGGCTACACCTTC; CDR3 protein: CATSRDKAGRGDGYTF
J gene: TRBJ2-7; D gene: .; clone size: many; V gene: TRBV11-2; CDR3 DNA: TGTGCCAGCAGCAATAGGGTGTCCGGGCACTACGAGCAGTACTTC; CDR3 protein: CASSNRVSGHYEQYF
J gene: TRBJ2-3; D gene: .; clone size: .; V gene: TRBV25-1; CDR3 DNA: TGTGCCAGCAGTGAATTGGAGGGGGTCACAGATACGCAGTATTTT; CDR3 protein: CASSELEGVTDTQYF
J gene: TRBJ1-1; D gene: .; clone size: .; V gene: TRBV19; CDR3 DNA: TGTGCCAGTAGTACTCTAGGCCGACAGACGATGAACACTGAAGCTTTCTTT; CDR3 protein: CASSTLGRQTMNTEAFF
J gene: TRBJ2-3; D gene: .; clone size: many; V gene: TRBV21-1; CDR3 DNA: TGTGCCAGCAGCAAGATCCGGGGACTAGCGGGAAAGAGCACAGATACGCAGTATTTT; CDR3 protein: CASSKIRGLAGKSTDTQYF
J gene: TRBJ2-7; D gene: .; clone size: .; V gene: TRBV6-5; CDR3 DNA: TGTGCCAGCAGTTACCTTACAGGGCGCTACGAGCAGTACTTC; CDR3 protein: CASSYLTGRYEQYF
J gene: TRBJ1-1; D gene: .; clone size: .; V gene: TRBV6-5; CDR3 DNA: TGTGCCAGCAGTTACAATCGGGGAACTGAAGCTTTCTTT; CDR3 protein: CASSYNRGTEAFF
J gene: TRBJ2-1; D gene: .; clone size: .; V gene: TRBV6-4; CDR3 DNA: TGTGCCAGCAGTGTAGAGGGCCCAACGGGGAATGAGCAGTTCTTC; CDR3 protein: CASSVEGPTGNEQFF
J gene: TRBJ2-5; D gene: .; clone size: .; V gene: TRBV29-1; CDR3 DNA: TGCAGCGTTTATAGGGGAGCAGAGACCCAGTACTTC; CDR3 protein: CSVYRGAETQYF
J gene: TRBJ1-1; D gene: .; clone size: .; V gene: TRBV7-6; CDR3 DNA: TGTGCCAGCAGCTTAGGGGGAAGGATTGAAGCTTTCTTT; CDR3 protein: CASSLGGRIEAFF
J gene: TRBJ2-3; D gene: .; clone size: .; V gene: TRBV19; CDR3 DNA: TGTGCCAGTAGTATAGCACAGGGCCTCACAGATACGCAGTATTTT; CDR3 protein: CASSIAQGLTDTQYF
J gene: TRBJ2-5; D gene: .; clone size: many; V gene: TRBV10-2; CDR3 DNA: TGCGCTGGCGGAGGAAGCAAAGAGACCCAGTACTTC; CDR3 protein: CAGGGSKETQYF
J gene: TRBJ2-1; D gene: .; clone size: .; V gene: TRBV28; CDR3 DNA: TGTGCCAGCAGTTTCAACCGAGACAGAGGGCAGTTCTTC; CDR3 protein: CASSFNRDRGQFF
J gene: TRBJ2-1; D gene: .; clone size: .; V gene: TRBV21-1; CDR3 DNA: TGTGCCAGCAGAGGTGGGGCGGGAAGTTGTAATGAGCAGTTCTTC; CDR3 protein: CASRGGAGSCNEQFF
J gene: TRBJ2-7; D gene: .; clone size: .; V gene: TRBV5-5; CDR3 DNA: TGTGCCAGCAGCTTGAGAGGACAAAGCTCCTACGAGCAGTACTTC; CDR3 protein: CASSLRGQSSYEQYF